The 6 T cell receptor beta chains below all came from one sample that was sequenced in a study of blood T cell repertoires in COVID-19. Sequenced by immunoSEQ multiplex PCR; TCRdb stores in-frame clones only, minus some. Of 90,000 to 150,000 clones listed, 85% are singletons. The sequencing input was peripheral blood. The origin of the receptors is a man older than 75 with acute or convalescent COVID-19.

This clone was seen once. The chain carries TRBV29-1 and TRBJ2-7, with unresolved D. The germline V gene has CDR1 SQVTM and CDR2 ANQGSEA. The V gene lost 7 bases and the J gene lost 2 bases, with 9 bases spanning the gap. The CDR3 is made up of 11 amino acids. In DNA, the CDR3 is TGCAGCGCCCGAGAAGCCTACGAGCAGTACTTC. This sequence encodes CSAREAYEQYF.

V gene TRBV6-1 combines with J gene TRBJ2-3, with D uncertain. Per germline, CDR1 MNHNS and CDR2 SASEGT. The CDR3 runs 12 residues. V lost 5 bases, J lost 2 bases, and 5 bases lay in between. DNA for the CDR3: TGTGCCAGCAGTCAAATCACAGATACGCAGTATTTT. Translated, it gives CASSQITDTQYF.

The rearrangement links TRBV28 to TRBJ2-1; 13 bases agree with TRBD2. V lost 5 bases, J lost 10 bases, and 8 bases stayed unmatched. The germline V gene has CDR1 MDHEN and CDR2 SYDVKM. This CDR3 has 15 amino acids. The DNA for the CDR3 is TGTGCCAGCAGTAAAAGGACTAGCGGGAGACAGGAGCAGTTCTTC. Amino acids: CASSKRTSGRQEQFF.

The genes are TRBV4-1 and TRBJ2-7; 9 bases are a match to TRBD1. The CDR3 has 16 amino acids. The V segment lost 0 bases and the J segment 3 bases; nucleotides outside the gene matches: 6. Germline assignment: CDR1 MGHRA and CDR2 YSYEKL. CDR3 amino acids: CASSQDRTGDFYEQYF. CDR3 DNA sequence: TGCGCCAGCAGCCAAGATCGGACAGGGGACTTCTACGAGCAGTACTTC.

The chain is built from TRBV4-2 and TRBJ2-5, with 13 bases aligning to TRBD2. V lost 3 bases and J lost 3; bases outside the gene matches: 1. Germline CDR1 is LGHNA and CDR2 is YNFKEQ. This CDR3 is built from 15 residues. The CDR3 region has the DNA TGTGCCAGCAGCCACGGACTAGCGGGAGAAGAGACCCAGTACTTC. Protein: CASSHGLAGEETQYF.

The rearrangement joins TRBV30 to TRBJ2-5, with 10 positions matching TRBD2. This CDR3 is 16 amino acids long. In germline, CDR1 is GTSNPN, CDR2 SVGIG (reference sequence). Germline trimming cut 2 bases from V and 5 bases from J; bases unmatched to any gene: 11. The CDR3 region has the DNA TGTGCCTGGAGTTCTTGGAGCGGGAGGGCCGTCGAGACCCAGTACTTC. Amino acid sequence: CAWSSWSGRAVETQYF.